The 2 T cell receptor beta chains listed next were all sequenced from one sample in a study of blood T cells in healthy people across ages (dated by TCRdb to about 2015). The method was 5' RACE. Sequencing used an Illumina HiSeq 2500. A second PCR of 7 to 11 cycles was run with a J-beta primer mix and a sample-barcoded 5' primer. Through fastp at Q25 and MiXCR, TCRdb rebuilt clones from the public reads, retaining in-frame beta chains. Identical CDR3 proteins give one entry, which carries the most common genes and DNA. This sample has about 1.1 million distinct CDR3 sequences in its table, and roughly two fifths of those were observed once. The ten largest account for over 10% of the sample. What was sequenced was blood. These TCRs come from a man younger than 30 in good health.

The gene calls are TRBV7-2 and TRBJ2-1; TRBD2 agrees at 13 bases. V shed 1 base, J shed 13 bases, and the junction held 4 bases outside the gene matches. CDR3 length: 14 residues. The germline CDR1 and CDR2 sequences are SGHTA and FQGNSA. This chain's CDR3 is CASSLGLAGGGQFF. In DNA, the CDR3 is TGTGCCAGCAGCTTAGGACTAGCGGGGGGAGGTCAGTTCTTC. Together with reference TRBV7-2 and TRBJ2-1, the CDR3 gives the full variable domain: GAGVSQSPSNKVTEKGKDVELRCDPISGHTALYWYRQSLGQGLEFLIYFQGNSAPDKSGLPSDRFSAERTGGSVSTLTIQRTQQEDSAVYLCASSLGLAGGGQFFGPGTRLTVL.

This chain links TRBV5-1 with TRBJ1-4; D may be TRBD1 (6 bases). Looked up from germline, CDR1 is SGHRS and CDR2 is YFSETQ. This CDR3 contains 13 residues. V lost 3 bases to trimming and J lost 7 bases, with 10 bases between them. CDR3 DNA: TGCGCCAGCAGCTGGGGGCTAGGTGAAAAACTGTTTTTT. Its translation is CASSWGLGEKLFF.